This TCR beta chain comes out of a study of CD8+CD57+ T cells in acquired aplastic anemia. Deletions cut 1 base from V and 6 bases from J, with 16 bases between. The CDR3 extends over 16 amino acids. Germline CDR1 SGHRS, CDR2 YFSETQ. Template material for TCR beta VDJ and CDR3 profiling consisted of genomic DNA. Each CDR3 protein is one row after TCRdb ran MiXCR on the reads. The profile shows 300,000 or so distinct CDR3 sequences, 45% to 70% of them singletons. This sequence was found in a human donor with severe aplastic anemia or a healthy control (not recorded which). Material: sorted CD4+, CD8+, or CD8+CD57+ T cells (not recorded which) from PBMCs. The gene calls are TRBV5-1 and TRBJ1-4, with a possible D match to TRBD1 (5 bases). As DNA, the CDR3 is TGCGCCAGCAGCTTGCGTCTAGCGGGGGTCGATGAAAAACTGTTTTTT. Protein sequence: CASSLRLAGVDEKLFF.